A single sample gave rise to the 10 T cell receptor beta chains below, sequenced in a study of T cell responses to AZD1222 COVID-19 vaccine (TCRdb year 2021). The time point label corresponds to: about 28 days (+/-7) after the second vaccine dose. Receptor libraries were prepared by the immunoSEQ multiplex PCR assay. As stored in TCRdb, this immuneACCESS dataset retains in-frame rearrangements with V and J assigned. A fraction of the clones does not appear; measured against another copy, unresolved V genes explain less than half of the discrepancy, and the remainder lacks a known reason. Present in this sample are about 130,000 clones, roughly 86% of which were seen just once. Over 5% of the sample belongs to the ten largest clones. The input for sequencing was peripheral blood, taken 28 days after the second AZD1222 dose. The receptors shown here come from an adult who received the AZD1222 COVID-19 vaccine.

The genes are TRBV28 and TRBJ2-2; D is possibly TRBD2 (7 bases). The CDR3 runs 15 residues. Germline assignment: CDR1 MDHEN and CDR2 SYDVKM. The V and J ends lost 4 bases and 5 bases respectively, with 14 bases between them. CDR3 residues: CASSWGGRDTGELFF. CDR3 nucleotide sequence: TGTGCCAGCAGTTGGGGGGGCCGGGATACCGGGGAGCTGTTTTTT.

This clone was observed a few times. This chain uses TRBV6-5 with TRBJ2-7; no clear D gene. The CDR3 totals 13 residues. Germline CDR1 reads MNHEY; CDR2 reads SVGAGI. The V and J ends lost 2 bases and 4 bases respectively, with 9 bases between them. The CDR3 loop is CASSYATSYEQYF. Here the CDR3 DNA reads TGTGCCAGCAGTTACGCAACATCGTACGAGCAGTACTTC.

V and J are TRBV5-1 and TRBJ1-4; no firm D call. Germline CDR1 SGHRS, CDR2 YFSETQ. The CDR3 contains 14 residues. Trimming left V 4 bases short and J 8 bases short, with 15 bases between. DNA of the CDR3: TGCGCCAGCAGCGCCGGACGGAGAGGCGAAAAACTGTTTTTT. This codes for CASSAGRRGEKLFF.

This clone was counted a single time. The CDR3 here is CASSWGQGRSNQPQHF. CDR3 nucleotides: TGTGCCAGTAGTTGGGGACAGGGACGGAGCAATCAGCCCCAGCATTTT. J is TRBJ1-5 and V is TRBV19; 9 bases align to TRBD1. The CDR3 has 16 residues. From germline, CDR1 is LNHDA and CDR2 SQIVND (reference sequence). V shed 5 bases and J 1 base; nucleotides not matched to a gene: 6.

The chain uses TRBV2 and TRBJ2-7; the match to TRBD2 covers 11 bases. From germline, CDR1 is SNHLY and CDR2 FYNNEI. V was pared by 6 bases and J by 6 bases, with 4 bases of the junction left unmatched. This CDR3 is 13 amino acids long. The DNA for the CDR3 is TGTGCCAGCAGAGCGCTAGCGGGGGGCGAGCAGTACTTC. Translation gives CASRALAGGEQYF. Filled out from reference TRBV2 and TRBJ2-7, the complete variable domain reads EPEVTQTPSHQVTQMGQEVILRCVPISNHLYFYWYRQILGQKVEFLVSFYNNEISEKSEIFDDQFSVERPDGSNFTLKIRSTKLEDSAMYFCASRALAGGEQYFGPGTRLTVT.

J is TRBJ1-5 and V is TRBV4-2; D is ambiguous. Germline assignment: CDR1 LGHNA and CDR2 YNFKEQ. Trimming removed 0 bases at V and 9 bases at J, with 12 bases between. This CDR3 is 14 amino acids long. CDR3 protein: CASSQDPSFGPQHF. CDR3 bases: TGTGCCAGCAGCCAAGATCCGAGCTTTGGGCCCCAGCATTTT.

This clone has only one observation. The CDR3 spells CASSYGGPTDTQYF. The CDR3 DNA reads as TGCGCCAGCAGCTACGGGGGCCCGACGGATACGCAGTATTTT. The chain joins TRBV5-1 to TRBJ2-3; D assignment may be TRBD1 or TRBD2 (6 bases each). Germline lookup yields CDR1 SGHRS and CDR2 YFSETQ. This CDR3 comprises 14 residues. Trimming stripped 3 bases from V and 6 bases from J, with 14 bases between. The full variable domain, rest sourced from reference TRBV5-1 and TRBJ2-3, is KAGVTQTPRYLIKTRGQQVTLSCSPISGHRSVSWYQQTPGQGLQFLFEYFSETQRNKGNFPGRFSGRQFSNSRSEMNVSTLELGDSALYLCASSYGGPTDTQYFGPGTRLTVL.

This clone was detected only once. Written as DNA, the CDR3 is TGTGCCAGCAGCCAAGTTGCGGGAGGAGGAGAGAGATACAATGAGCAGTTCTTC. Its translation: CASSQVAGGGERYNEQFF. The chain recombines TRBV3-1 (or the pseudogene TRBV3-2) with TRBJ2-1; TRBD2 agrees at 8 bases. The CDR3 loop spans 18 amino acids. Germline V lookup: CDR1 LGHDT, CDR2 YNNKEL (reference sequence). Trimming at V came to 1 base and at J to 4 bases, leaving 12 bases not matched to a gene.

The chain has TRBV23-1 and TRBJ1-3; no definite D call. TRBV23-1 is an ORF for which the function is uncertain. Trimming pared 3 bases from V and 4 bases from J, leaving 10 bases between. The CDR3 totals 14 residues. The CDR3 region is CASSHGSGGNTIYF. CDR3 nucleotides: TGCGCCAGCAGTCACGGGTCAGGCGGAAACACCATATATTTT.

The J gene is TRBJ1-4, the V gene TRBV18; no reliable D call. V was shortened by 1 base and J by 4 bases, with 10 bases between the two germline ends. CDR3 size: 15 residues. Germline V gene data show CDR1 as KGHSH and CDR2 as LQKENI. The CDR3 sequence: CASSPQFQLNEKLFF. The CDR3 DNA follows: TGTGCCAGCTCACCACAATTCCAGCTTAATGAAAAACTGTTTTTT.